The 19 T cell receptor beta chains below all came from one sample that was sequenced in a study of spatial heterogeneity in lung cancer. Sample time point: blood at routine non-recurrence follow-up after resection. No cells were sorted before sequencing. The whole RNA sequenced was extracted from tumor, nontumor lung or frozen PBMC. TCRdb fed the 5' RACE reads into MiXCR, producing one record per CDR3 protein. The repertoire has approximately 50,000 distinct CDR3 sequences, less than 9% of them found once; the top ten carry 35% to 45%. The sample consisted of PBMCs, taken at follow-up. These receptors originate from a female donor with early-stage non-small cell lung cancer.

The CDR3 bases are TGTGCCAGCAGCCTCCTCGGACAGGTGGCCAAAAACATTCAGTACTTC. The encoded protein is CASSLLGQVAKNIQYF. The V gene is TRBV7-2, the J gene TRBJ2-4; 7 positions agree with TRBD1. The CDR3 contains 16 residues. Trimming took 5 bases from V and 1 from J; bases not matched to a gene: 8. CDR1 and CDR2 (germline): SGHTA, FQGNSA.

The chain carries TRBV3-1 and TRBJ1-1; D unresolved. Germline V gene lookup returns CDR1 LGHDT and CDR2 YNNKEL (reference sequence). The V gene lost 2 bases and the J gene lost 8 bases, with 9 bases spanning the gap. The CDR3 is made up of 12 amino acids. The CDR3 here is CASSQLTREAFF. The CDR3 DNA follows: TGTGCCAGCAGCCAATTGACCAGGGAAGCTTTCTTT.

This clonotype was counted at least ten times. The chain combines TRBV6-2 or TRBV6-3 with TRBJ2-3; 8 bases are shared with TRBD2. This CDR3 is 15 amino acids long. V lost 4 bases and J lost 6; bases outside the gene matches: 9. CDR1 and CDR2 from the germline V gene are MNHEY and SVGEGT. CDR3 nucleotide sequence: TGTGCCAGCAGTTCGGGGACTAGTACCGGCGATACGCAGTATTTT. Translating it yields CASSSGTSTGDTQYF.

Ten or more counts support this clonotype. The V gene is TRBV20-1, the J gene TRBJ2-5, with D unresolved. The CDR3 has 13 amino acids. Germline lookup yields CDR1 DFQATT and CDR2 SNEGSKA (reference sequence). V shed 1 base and J shed 2 bases, with 8 bases lying between them. In nucleotides, the CDR3 is TGCAGTGCTAGAGCTGGTGATCAAGAGACCCAGTACTTC. It is translated as CSARAGDQETQYF.

The sample holds many counts of this clonotype. The gene calls are TRBV5-1 and TRBJ2-1; TRBD2 matches 12 bases. Germline lookup yields CDR1 SGHRS and CDR2 YFSETQ. Trimming at V came to 4 bases and at J to 7 bases, leaving 3 bases not matched to a gene. CDR3 length: 14 amino acids. CDR3 in amino acids: CASSPGTSGNEQFF. Here the CDR3 DNA reads TGCGCCAGCAGCCCTGGGACTAGCGGGAATGAGCAGTTCTTC.

This clonotype was observed a few times. The V and J genes are TRBV20-1 and TRBJ2-3; 11 bases match TRBD2. The germline gives CDR1 DFQATT, CDR2 SNEGSKA (reference sequence). Trimming at V came to 6 bases and at J to 0 bases, leaving 5 bases not matched to a gene. The CDR3 consists of 15 residues. CDR3 coding DNA: TGCAGTGCGCCGGGACTAGCGGTTAGCACAGATACGCAGTATTTT. This translates into CSAPGLAVSTDTQYF.

This clonotype has just a few counts. The CDR3 nucleotides are TGCAGTGCTAGACGCGGGGCTTCAGATACGCAGTATTTT. Translated, it gives CSARRGASDTQYF. The V call is TRBV20-1, the J call TRBJ2-3, with D perhaps matching TRBD2 (6 bases). The V gene lost 2 bases and the J gene lost 4 bases, with 10 bases spanning the gap. Germline CDR1 is DFQATT and CDR2 is SNEGSKA (reference sequence). The CDR3 loop spans 13 amino acids.

This clonotype showed up many times. This CDR3 reads CASSLREDSVTNYGYTF. CDR3 nucleotides: TGTGCCAGCAGTCTTCGGGAAGACAGCGTGACTAACTATGGCTACACCTTC. The genes are TRBV27 and TRBJ1-2, with D possibly being TRBD1 (5 bases). V gave up 5 bases and J gave up 0 bases, with 19 bases separating them. The CDR3 contains 17 residues. CDR1 and CDR2 (germline): MNHEY, SMNVEV (reference sequence).

This clonotype was seen many times. The rearrangement links TRBV19 to TRBJ2-2; 7 nucleotides align to TRBD1. Trimming cost V 7 bases and J 6 bases; bases outside gene matches: 8. The CDR3 has 14 residues. The V gene's germline CDR1 is LNHDA and CDR2 SQIVND (reference sequence). CDR3 residues: CASMTGRLAGELFF. CDR3 in DNA: TGTGCCAGTATGACAGGGCGTCTGGCCGGGGAGCTGTTTTTT.

Details on this clonotype: A much more abundant neighbour one base away suggests this may be a read error. Here the CDR3 omits its conserved ending phenylalanine or tryptophan, so a read error is the likely source. The chain combines TRBV20-1 with TRBJ1-5; a weak D match, TRBD1 (6 bases). Germline V lookup: CDR1 DFQATT, CDR2 SNEGSKA (reference sequence). This CDR3 spans 15 amino acids. The ends were cut back, 5 bases at V and 0 bases at J, with 14 bases in the middle. This chain's CDR3 is CSAPLGGASNQPQHS. The CDR3 DNA is TGCAGTGCTCCCCTTGGGGGGGCTAGCAATCAGCCCCAGCATTCT.

This clonotype was detected many times. The chain links TRBV29-1 to TRBJ2-5, with 7 bases matching TRBD2. Trimming at V came to 3 bases and at J to 5 bases, leaving 6 bases not matched to a gene. CDR1 SQVTM and CDR2 ANQGSEA come from the germline V gene. CDR3 length equals 13 residues. This CDR3 reads CSVDLRGGETQYF. Written as DNA, the CDR3 is TGCAGCGTTGATTTGCGCGGGGGTGAGACCCAGTACTTC.

The chain links TRBV4-1 to TRBJ1-1; 8 bases align to TRBD1. V dropped 0 bases and J dropped 0; count of bases not matched to a gene: 9. CDR1 is MGHRA, CDR2 YSYEKL, per germline. The CDR3 consists of 18 residues. CDR3 sequence: CASSQDAPGQGLNTEAFF. The DNA of the CDR3 is TGCGCCAGCAGCCAAGACGCCCCTGGACAGGGTCTGAACACTGAAGCTTTCTTT.

This clonotype was counted between two and nine times. The chain links TRBV13 to TRBJ2-7; 7 bases map to TRBD1. Germline V gives CDR1 PRHDT, CDR2 FYEKMQ (reference sequence). This CDR3 is 15 amino acids long. J gave up 1 base and V 2 bases, and 5 bases lay outside the gene matches. CDR3 DNA sequence: TGTGCCAGCAGCTTAAGGGGGACAGCTTCCTACGAGCAGTACTTC. This sequence encodes CASSLRGTASYEQYF.

There are a few counts of this clonotype. DNA for the CDR3: TGTGCCAGCAGCTTAGAGATTAGCGGGGGATATGGCTACACCTTC. It specifies CASSLEISGGYGYTF. This chain uses TRBV7-2 with TRBJ1-2, with a tentative D call TRBD1 (5 bases). Germline loops: CDR1 SGHTA, CDR2 FQGNSA. Deletions cut 1 base from V and 5 bases from J, with 14 bases between. The CDR3 sequence is 15 residues long.

The V call is TRBV7-3, the J call TRBJ2-1, with TRBD2 as a possible D gene (6 bases). Trimming took off 4 bases at V and 5 bases at J, with 9 bases between the two ends. The CDR3 contains 13 residues. Germline V gives CDR1 SGHTA, CDR2 FQGTGA. The CDR3 loop reads CASSSGLHNEQFF. CDR3 nucleotides: TGTGCCAGCAGCTCGGGACTTCACAATGAGCAGTTCTTC. The full variable domain, its missing parts supplied by reference TRBV7-3 and TRBJ2-1, is GAGVSQTPSNKVTEKGKYVELRCDPISGHTALYWYRQSLGQGPEFLIYFQGTGAADDSGLPNDRFFAVRPEGSVSTLKIQRTERGDSAVYLCASSSGLHNEQFFGPGTRLTVL.

The genes are TRBV6-2 or TRBV6-3 and TRBJ1-5; the D is unclear. The germline gives CDR1 MNHEY, CDR2 SVGEGT. The V end lost 7 bases, the J end lost 4 bases, and 14 bases lay between the germline ends. The CDR3 spans 14 residues. The CDR3 DNA follows: TGTGCCAGCACCGACACGATTCCGAATCAGCCCCAGCATTTT. This encodes CASTDTIPNQPQHF.

Ten or more counts support this clonotype. The chain is built from TRBV18 and TRBJ2-7, with a tentative D call TRBD1 (5 bases). The germline V gene has CDR1 KGHSH and CDR2 LQKENI. V dropped 3 bases and J dropped 2 bases, with 11 bases sitting between them. The CDR3 covers 14 residues. The DNA for the CDR3 is TGTGCCAGCTCACCCAGGGTTAATCCCTACGAGCAGTACTTC. Translating gives CASSPRVNPYEQYF.

Many counts were recorded for this clonotype. The rearrangement uses TRBV20-1 and TRBJ1-6; D may be TRBD1 (6 bases). Between the trimmed V and J ends, which lost 5 bases and 7 bases, there was a span of 12 bases. This CDR3 has 13 residues. The germline V gene encodes CDR1 DFQATT and CDR2 SNEGSKA (reference sequence). CDR3 protein: CSASRTGNSPLHF. The CDR3 DNA follows: TGCAGTGCTTCCCGAACAGGGAATTCACCCCTCCACTTT.

The sample holds many counts of this clonotype. The rearrangement links TRBV12-3 or TRBV12-4 to TRBJ2-6; no clear D. Trimming pared 8 bases from V and 0 bases from J, leaving 20 bases between. The CDR3 runs to 18 residues. CDR3: CASSPWPRSRSGANVLTF. The CDR3 nucleotides read TGTGCCAGCTCGCCTTGGCCACGCTCCCGCTCTGGGGCCAACGTCCTGACTTTC.